In its sample, the clone carrying this T cell receptor beta chain was seen a few times. This sample is part of a study of cytomegalovirus exposure and HLA in healthy donors. This CDR3 is 13 amino acids long. Germline CDR1 is SNHLY and CDR2 is FYNNEI. Trimming stripped 11 bases from V and 8 bases from J, with 16 bases between. The repertoire was sequenced with immunoSEQ multiplex PCR; TCRdb's copy has only in-frame clones and lacks some. Seen here are some 310,000 clones, approximately 85% observed once, and the top ten hold around 0.88%. The V and J genes are TRBV2 and TRBJ1-6, with a tentative D call TRBD1 (5 bases). The material sequenced was PBMCs. This TCR was sampled from a man aged 25 to 40 in good health and CMV-seronegative. The CDR3 region is CASGDLGDSPLHF. The CDR3 bases are TGTGCCTCCGGGGACTTAGGCGATTCACCCCTCCACTTT. Looking up the rest from reference TRBV2 and TRBJ1-6 gives the full variable domain: EPEVTQTPSHQVTQMGQEVILRCVPISNHLYFYWYRQILGQKVEFLVSFYNNEISEKSEIFDDQFSVERPDGSNFTLKIRSTKLEDSAMYFCASGDLGDSPLHFGNGTRLTVT.